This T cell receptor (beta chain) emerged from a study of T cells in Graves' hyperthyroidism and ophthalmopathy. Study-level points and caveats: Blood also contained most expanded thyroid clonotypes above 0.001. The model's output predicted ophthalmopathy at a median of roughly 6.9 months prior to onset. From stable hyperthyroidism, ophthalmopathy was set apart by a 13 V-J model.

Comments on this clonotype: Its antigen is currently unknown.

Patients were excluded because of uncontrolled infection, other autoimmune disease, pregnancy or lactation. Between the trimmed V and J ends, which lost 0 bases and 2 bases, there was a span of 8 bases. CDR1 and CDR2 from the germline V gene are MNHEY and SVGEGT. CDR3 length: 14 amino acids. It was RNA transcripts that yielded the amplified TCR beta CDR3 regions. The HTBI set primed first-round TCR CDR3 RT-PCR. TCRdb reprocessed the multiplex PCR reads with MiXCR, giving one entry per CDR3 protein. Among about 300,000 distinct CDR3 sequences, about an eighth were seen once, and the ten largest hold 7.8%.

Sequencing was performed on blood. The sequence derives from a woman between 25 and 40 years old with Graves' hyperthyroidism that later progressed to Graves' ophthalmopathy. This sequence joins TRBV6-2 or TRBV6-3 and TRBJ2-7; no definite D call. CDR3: CASSYSNRPYEQYF. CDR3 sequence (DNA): TGTGCCAGCAGTTACTCGAATAGGCCCTACGAGCAGTACTTC.